The present T cell receptor (beta chain) was sequenced within a study of T cell repertoires in cytomegalovirus infection. In the study overall: In public TCR beta signatures, there were indications of both CMV infection and matching HLA type.

TCRdb processed the reads anew with MiXCR; each CDR3 protein has one entry. The data contain tens of thousands of distinct CDR3 sequences, about 24% of them singletons. This clonotype was seen once. Its antigen is as yet unknown. There are 14 residues in the CDR3. V lost 3 bases to trimming and J lost 0 bases, with 8 bases between them. Germline loops: CDR1 SEHNR, CDR2 FQNEAQ (reference sequence). Study results and limitations: It was HLA-C-restricted CMV-specific TCR beta clonotypes that dominated the response ex vivo.

This TCR was recovered from a human donor in good health (CMV status not recorded). Some clones in this sample may be carry-over from other donors' samples. The rearrangement links TRBV7-9 to TRBJ1-2; the D is unclear. The sequenced sample was CD8+ T cells from cultured PBMCs, obtained from culture after CMV antigen stimulation. This chain's CDR3 is CASSFPSTNYGYTF. The CDR3 coding sequence is TGTGCCAGCAGCTTCCCGTCGACTAACTATGGCTACACCTTC.